The 14 T cell receptor beta chains presented below share a single source sample, sequenced in a study of shared clonotypes between healthy human individuals. This table comes from immunoSEQ multiplex PCR, and its TCRdb copy is limited to in-frame clones, with some not included. This repertoire shows millions of clones, over 85% found once; its top ten account for roughly 0.14%. The sequenced sample consisted of naive CD4+ T cells sorted from blood. Subset: CD45RA+ positively selected. These receptors came from a man between 18 and 35 years old in good health.

V usage is TRBV29-1 and J usage is TRBJ2-7; the D is unclear. V was clipped by 4 bases and J by 2 bases, with 12 bases between them. The CDR3 consists of 13 residues. Germline loops: CDR1 SQVTM, CDR2 ANQGSEA. CDR3 nucleotide sequence: TGCAGCGTTGGTCAGGTTCTCACCTACGAGCAGTACTTC. It encodes CSVGQVLTYEQYF.

The chain couples TRBV6-1 to TRBJ2-3; TRBD2 aligns across 7 bases. The CDR3 has 16 amino acids. The V gene's germline CDR1 is MNHNS and CDR2 SASEGT. Trimming took 2 bases from V and 4 from J; bases not matched to a gene: 9. The DNA for the CDR3 is TGTGCCAGCAGTGAATGGGAGCGGGGAAGGGCAGATACGCAGTATTTT. This sequence encodes CASSEWERGRADTQYF.

This sequence joins TRBV30 and TRBJ1-2; D may be TRBD1 (5 bases). The CDR3 consists of 13 residues. Germline CDR1 reads GTSNPN; CDR2 reads SVGIG (reference sequence). V lost 0 bases and J 8 bases, leaving 13 bases between the germline ends. The CDR3 bases are TGTGCCTGGAGTGTACGGGGGGGGTTGGGCTACACCTTC. Translation gives CAWSVRGGLGYTF. Complete variable domain (other parts from reference TRBV30 and TRBJ1-2): SQTIHQWPATLVQPVGSPLSLECTVEGTSNPNLYWYRQAAGRGLQLLFYSVGIGQISSEVPQNLSASRPQDRQFILSSKKLLLSDSGFYLCAWSVRGGLGYTFGSGTRLTVV.

The chain couples TRBV6-6 to TRBJ2-2; D gene uncertain. The germline V gene encodes CDR1 MNHNY and CDR2 SVGAGI (reference sequence). V lost 6 bases to trimming and J lost 3 bases, with 11 bases between them. This CDR3 spans 14 amino acids. In DNA form, the CDR3 reads TGTGCCAGCAGCTCCGTTCTCGACACCGGGGAGCTGTTTTTT. Residues: CASSSVLDTGELFF.

V usage is TRBV10-3 and J usage is TRBJ1-2; weak D call: TRBD1 (5 bases). The CDR3 runs 13 residues. The germline V gene encodes CDR1 ENHRY and CDR2 SYGVKD. V was trimmed by 8 bases and J by 2 bases, leaving 12 bases between them. The CDR3 region is CAIGRGENYGYTF. The DNA for the CDR3 is TGTGCCATCGGTAGGGGCGAGAACTATGGCTACACCTTC.

The rearrangement joins TRBV5-1 to TRBJ1-1; 8 bases match TRBD1. Trimming at V came to 4 bases and at J to 0 bases, leaving 11 bases not matched to a gene. Per the germline V gene, CDR1 is SGHRS and CDR2 is YFSETQ. The CDR3 has 17 amino acids. CDR3 bases: TGCGCCAGCAGCCCGAGGGCAGGGGGCCAGATGAACACTGAAGCTTTCTTT. It yields the protein CASSPRAGGQMNTEAFF.

This chain joins TRBV5-8 and TRBJ1-5, with TRBD1 matching 8 bases. V lost 6 bases to trimming and J lost 6 bases; unmatched junction nucleotides: 11. CDR3 size: 15 residues. Germline V lookup: CDR1 SGHTS, CDR2 YDEGEE. The CDR3 sequence: CASTPQGQGSQPQHF. In nucleotides, the CDR3 is TGTGCCAGCACCCCTCAAGGACAGGGCAGTCAGCCCCAGCATTTT.

The chain carries TRBV2 and TRBJ2-7, with TRBD1 matching over 7 bases. Germline V CDR1 and CDR2: SNHLY, FYNNEI. The V gene end was trimmed by 6 bases and the J gene end by 6 bases; junction bases not matched to a gene: 5. CDR3 length: 12 amino acids. This CDR3 reads CASRTGMGEQYF. CDR3 DNA sequence: TGTGCCAGCAGGACAGGGATGGGCGAGCAGTACTTC.

The chain joins TRBV18 to TRBJ2-5; D may be TRBD1 or TRBD2 (5 bases each). Germline assignment: CDR1 KGHSH and CDR2 LQKENI. V was shortened by 3 bases and J by 2 bases, with 19 bases between the two germline ends. This CDR3 contains 17 residues. The CDR3 nucleotides read TGTGCCAGCTCACCGGGGACCTCCGGCACCATTCAAGAGACCCAGTACTTC. It yields the protein CASSPGTSGTIQETQYF.

V gene TRBV5-6 combines with J gene TRBJ2-7, with TRBD2 matching 7 bases. This CDR3 spans 16 amino acids. Germline assignment: CDR1 SGHDT and CDR2 YYEEEE. Trimming removed 3 bases from V and 2 bases from J; junction bases left unmatched: 11. CDR3 sequence reads: CASSSSWDYPTYEQYF. The CDR3, as DNA: TGTGCCAGCAGCTCCTCATGGGACTACCCTACCTACGAGCAGTACTTC. The full variable domain, with the rest looked up from reference TRBV5-6 and TRBJ2-7, is DAGVTQSPTHLIKTRGQQVTLRCSPKSGHDTVSWYQQALGQGPQFIFQYYEEEERQRGNFPDRFSGHQFPNYSSELNVNALLLGDSALYLCASSSSWDYPTYEQYFGPGTRLTVT.

CDR3 nucleotides: TGCGCCAGCAGCTTGCCACGGGAGGGTAGTAGGAACAATGAGCAGTTCTTC. As protein: CASSLPREGSRNNEQFF. V and J are TRBV5-1 and TRBJ2-1; TRBD2 matches 8 bases. The V segment lost 1 base and the J segment 5 bases; nucleotides outside the gene matches: 11. CDR3 length: 17 residues. From germline, CDR1 is SGHRS and CDR2 YFSETQ.

The V call is TRBV4-3, the J call TRBJ2-3; TRBD1 aligns across 11 bases. CDR1 is LGHNA, CDR2 YSLEER, per germline. J was trimmed by 3 bases and V by 4 bases; bases with no gene match: 6. The CDR3 is 16 amino acids. The CDR3 here is CASSLTRDRGTDTQYF. The CDR3 coding sequence is TGCGCCAGCAGCCTCACCCGGGACAGGGGGACAGATACGCAGTATTTT.

The chain recombines TRBV11-2 with TRBJ2-7, with a tentative D call TRBD1 (6 bases). The CDR3 length is 14 residues. Trimming cost V 2 bases and J 4 bases, with 12 bases left between them. The germline V gene encodes CDR1 SGHAT and CDR2 FQNNGV. This CDR3 is CASSLIRGRYEQYF. The CDR3 region has the DNA TGTGCCAGCAGCTTAATCAGGGGACGGTACGAGCAGTACTTC.

J is TRBJ2-7 and V is TRBV6-1; D is ambiguous. CDR1 MNHNS and CDR2 SASEGT come from the germline V gene. This CDR3 is built from 14 residues. V lost 6 bases and J lost 0, with 12 bases in between. The CDR3 region is CASRTPITSYEQYF. The DNA for the CDR3 is TGTGCCAGCAGGACTCCAATCACCTCCTACGAGCAGTACTTC.